This TCR beta chain was documented in a study of shared clonotypes between healthy human individuals. Overall study context: For every donor, three CD4 naive, three CD4 memory, two CD8 naive and one CD8 memory plates were used. Study conclusions and caveats: Among several donors, roughly 5.5% of naive CD4 clonotypes were found in common.

Deletions cut 2 bases from V and 2 bases from J, with 8 bases between. The length of the CDR3 is 13 residues. The germline V gene has CDR1 SGHRS and CDR2 YFSETQ. TCRdb keeps only in-frame clones here, not all; method: immunoSEQ multiplex PCR. This table has 2 million to 2.5 million clones, 90% to 95% appearing once. With respect to this clone: The antigen remains undetermined.

Sample: naive CD4+ T cells from PBMCs. Subset described: CD45RA+ positively selected. V and J are TRBV5-1 and TRBJ2-7; unclear D gene. The TCR was taken from a man between 18 and 29 years old in good health. Some clones in this sample may be carry-over from other donors' samples. The CDR3 here is CASSLRPPYEQYF. CDR3 nucleotides: TGCGCCAGCAGCTTAAGACCTCCCTACGAGCAGTACTTC.